Following are 21 T cell receptor beta chains from one sample sequenced in a study of T cells in Graves' hyperthyroidism and ophthalmopathy. Template material for amplifying TCR beta CDR3 regions consisted of RNA transcripts. With the HTBI primer set, the TCR CDR3 went through a first round of RT-PCR. MiXCR, run by TCRdb on the multiplex PCR reads, gives a single entry per CDR3 protein. The table shows 300,000 to 350,000 distinct CDR3 sequences, with around a sixth occurring only once. The sample was blood. The source of these receptors is a man aged 25-45 years with Graves' hyperthyroidism.

This clonotype showed up many times. V gene TRBV10-3 combines with J gene TRBJ2-2; 7 positions match TRBD1. The CDR3 is 15 residues long. V shed 5 bases and J 3 bases; nucleotides not matched to a gene: 6. The V gene's germline CDR1 is ENHRY and CDR2 SYGVKD. DNA of the CDR3: TGTGCCATCAGTCCCAGACAGGGAGACACCGGGGAGCTGTTTTTT. Translation gives CAISPRQGDTGELFF.

This clonotype has only one observation. J is TRBJ2-2 and V is TRBV11-1; D remains unclear. V was pared by 3 bases and J by 7 bases, with 9 bases between. The germline V gene encodes CDR1 SGHAT and CDR2 FQDESV (reference sequence). The CDR3 spans 13 residues. The CDR3 protein is CASSLSRRGELFF. The CDR3 DNA sequence: TGTGCCAGCAGCTTGTCCCGGCGCGGGGAGCTGTTTTTT.

This clonotype was counted ten times or more. The genes are TRBV11-2 and TRBJ2-1; 11 bases map to TRBD1. The trim removed 5 bases at V and 2 bases at J, leaving 2 bases unmatched. There are 15 residues in the CDR3. From germline, CDR1 is SGHAT and CDR2 FQNNGV. The CDR3 nucleotides read TGTGCCAGCAGCCGGACAGGGGGCCCCTACAATGAGCAGTTCTTC. This translates into CASSRTGGPYNEQFF.

The chain joins TRBV29-1 to TRBJ1-1; no definite D call. V lost 2 bases to trimming and J lost 4 bases, with 8 bases between them. The CDR3 has 12 residues. The V gene's germline CDR1 is SQVTM and CDR2 ANQGSEA. CDR3 nucleotide sequence: TGCAGCGTTGAACTAAGCAGCACTGAAGCTTTCTTT. This sequence encodes CSVELSSTEAFF.

The sample holds many counts of this clonotype. The chain has TRBV3-1 and TRBJ2-7; weak D call: TRBD2 (5 bases). In germline, CDR1 is LGHDT, CDR2 YNNKEL (reference sequence). The CDR3 extends over 16 amino acids. V lost 1 base and J 2 bases, leaving 15 bases between the germline ends. CDR3 in DNA: TGTGCCAGCAGCCAAGGAGTACTGGACTTCACCTACGAGCAGTACTTC. Translating gives CASSQGVLDFTYEQYF.

Ten or more counts support this clonotype. The chain is built from TRBV12-3 or TRBV12-4 and TRBJ2-3, with 8 positions matching TRBD1. The junction had 9 bases not matched to a gene; V was cut back by 6 bases and J by 4 bases. This CDR3 contains 15 residues. Here the CDR3 reads CASRPQGALSDTQYF. The CDR3 nucleotides are TGTGCCAGCAGGCCCCAGGGGGCGCTATCAGATACGCAGTATTTT.

This clonotype has at least ten counts. The chain employs TRBV20-1 and TRBJ1-1; unclear D gene. Trimming removed 3 bases at V and 2 bases at J, with 13 bases between. Germline V gene data show CDR1 as DFQATT and CDR2 as SNEGSKA (reference sequence). This CDR3 comprises 14 residues. The CDR3 is CSASRAASNTEAFF. The CDR3 DNA reads as TGCAGTGCTAGTAGGGCAGCATCAAACACTGAAGCTTTCTTT.

This clonotype appeared a few times. This chain joins TRBV9 and TRBJ2-7; maybe TRBD2 (5 bases). Trimming removed 0 bases at V and 6 bases at J, with 16 bases between. The CDR3 is 15 residues long. Germline CDR1 is SGDLS and CDR2 is YYNGEE. The DNA of the CDR3 is TGTGCCAGCAGCGTAGGGAGCGGAAATATAGGCGAGCAGTACTTC. Translation gives CASSVGSGNIGEQYF.

This clonotype was found many times. The chain combines TRBV6-5 with TRBJ2-1; D is undetermined. The CDR3 sequence is 14 residues long. The ends were cut back, 2 bases at V and 5 bases at J, with 10 bases in the middle. Germline V gene lookup returns CDR1 MNHEY and CDR2 SVGAGI. The CDR3 DNA reads TGTGCCAGCAGTTACACTGAACAGAACAATGAGCAGTTCTTC. This translates into CASSYTEQNNEQFF.

In its sample, this clonotype was seen a few times. Relative to the germline gene, one junction end is altered; a read error may explain this. The V call is TRBV10-3, the J call TRBJ1-4; no clear D gene. Germline CDR1 reads ENHRY; CDR2 reads SYGVKD. This CDR3 is 14 amino acids long. The CDR3 DNA sequence: TGTGCCATCAGTGAGGACTCAACTAATGAAAAACTGGTTTTT. Translated: CAISEDSTNEKLVF.

The table lists this clonotype with many counts. J is TRBJ2-1 and V is TRBV3-1; D not resolved. This CDR3 contains 11 residues. Between the trimmed V and J ends, which lost 5 bases and 10 bases, there was a span of 9 bases. The germline V gene has CDR1 LGHDT and CDR2 YNNKEL (reference sequence). CDR3 sequence reads: CASSGSREQFF. CDR3 nucleotides: TGTGCCAGCAGCGGGTCAAGGGAGCAGTTCTTC.

This clonotype was observed many times. The V and J genes are TRBV6-2 or TRBV6-3 and TRBJ2-2; no clear D gene. V was clipped by 3 bases and J by 2 bases, with 7 bases between them. The CDR3 is 14 amino acids. From germline, CDR1 is MNHEY and CDR2 SVGEGT. CDR3 nucleotide sequence: TGTGCCAGCAGTTATACGGGTAACACCGGGGAGCTGTTTTTT. Translation: CASSYTGNTGELFF.

The chain joins TRBV9 to TRBJ2-5; perhaps D is TRBD1 or TRBD2 (5 bases each). Looked up from germline, CDR1 is SGDLS and CDR2 is YYNGEE. This CDR3 has 15 residues. Trimming removed 2 bases at V and 4 bases at J, with 15 bases between. The CDR3 bases are TGTGCCAGCAGCGTCCCAGGGACGGGCGGAGAGACCCAGTACTTC. Translated, it gives CASSVPGTGGETQYF. The variable domain in full, completed from reference TRBV9 and TRBJ2-5, reads DSGVTQTPKHLITATGQRVTLRCSPRSGDLSVYWYQQSLDQGLQFLIQYYNGEERAKGNILERFSAQQFPDLHSELNLSSLELGDSALYFCASSVPGTGGETQYFGPGTRLLVL.

This clonotype appeared many times. The CDR3 loop reads CASSWSIYSNQPQHF. DNA of the CDR3: TGTGCCAGTAGCTGGTCAATTTATAGCAATCAGCCCCAGCATTTT. The chain employs TRBV19 and TRBJ1-5; D not certain. This CDR3 is built from 15 residues. Trimming cost V 6 bases and J 0 bases, with 12 bases left between them. Germline CDR1 reads LNHDA; CDR2 reads SQIVND (reference sequence). Variable domain in full (rest from reference TRBV19 and TRBJ1-5): DGGITQSPKYLFRKEGQNVTLSCEQNLNHDAMYWYRQDPGQGLRLIYYSQIVNDFQKGDIAEGYSVSREKKESFPLTVTSAQKNPTAFYLCASSWSIYSNQPQHFGDGTRLSIL.

This clonotype showed up many times. The rearrangement links TRBV2 to TRBJ2-4; D unclear. The germline gives CDR1 SNHLY, CDR2 FYNNEI. Trimming cost V 8 bases and J 3 bases, with 14 bases left between them. The CDR3 has 14 residues. CDR3 bases: TGTGCCAGCTCCGGGCGGTGGGACAAAAACATTCAGTACTTC. It is translated as CASSGRWDKNIQYF.

This clonotype has ten or more counts. This chain uses TRBV2 with TRBJ1-2; D not certain. The CDR3 covers 14 residues. CDR1 and CDR2 (germline): SNHLY, FYNNEI. Trimming removed 0 bases at V and 4 bases at J, with 9 bases between. CDR3 bases: TGTGCCAGCAGTGAAGCGCGAGAGGGCTATGGCTACACCTTC. Residues: CASSEAREGYGYTF.

The sample holds a few counts of this clonotype. The J gene is TRBJ1-1, the V gene TRBV6-2 or TRBV6-3, with a tentative D call TRBD1 (6 bases). Germline V lookup: CDR1 MNHEY, CDR2 SVGEGT. The CDR3 runs 14 residues. The V end lost 7 bases, the J end lost 4 bases, and 16 bases lay between the germline ends. The CDR3 DNA reads TGTGCCAGCAAGACAGGTTCCTCGGGCACTGAAGCTTTCTTT. Translation gives CASKTGSSGTEAFF.

This clonotype was counted many times. This chain joins TRBV5-1 and TRBJ2-1; no clear D. The CDR3 length is 14 residues. Germline V gives CDR1 SGHRS, CDR2 YFSETQ. V lost 0 bases, J lost 7 bases, and 11 bases lay in between. CDR3 nucleotides: TGCGCCAGCAGCTTGGACTACGCAGGAAATGAGCAGTTCTTC. Translating it yields CASSLDYAGNEQFF. Full variable domain (outside the CDR3, taken from reference TRBV5-1 and TRBJ2-1): KAGVTQTPRYLIKTRGQQVTLSCSPISGHRSVSWYQQTPGQGLQFLFEYFSETQRNKGNFPGRFSGRQFSNSRSEMNVSTLELGDSALYLCASSLDYAGNEQFFGPGTRLTVL.

This clonotype was seen repeatedly, ten times or more. The chain combines TRBV12-3 or TRBV12-4 with TRBJ2-5, with TRBD1 matching over 9 bases. The CDR3 covers 12 residues. The V and J ends lost 9 bases and 2 bases, in that order; junction bases with no gene match: 1. CDR3 in DNA: TGTGCCAGTGGGACAGGGCAAGAGACCCAGTACTTC. It is translated as CASGTGQETQYF.

This chain links TRBV27 with TRBJ2-5; tentative D call: TRBD1 (8 bases). The ends were cut back, 3 bases at V and 5 bases at J, with 16 bases in the middle. There are 15 residues in the CDR3. Germline V gene sequence: CDR1 MNHEY, CDR2 SMNVEV (reference sequence). CDR3 DNA: TGTGCCAGCAGTTTGACAGGGGAGGGGTTCGAGACCCAGTACTTC. Its protein is CASSLTGEGFETQYF.

This clonotype was observed a handful of times. J is TRBJ2-6 and V is TRBV7-9; D unresolved. CDR1 and CDR2 from the germline V gene are SEHNR and FQNEAQ (reference sequence). The CDR3 contains 14 residues. Deletions cut 5 bases from V and 6 bases from J, with 11 bases between. CDR3 bases: TGTGCCAGCAGCCACAGCTTCGAGGCCAACGTCCTGACTTTC. Its protein product is CASSHSFEANVLTF.